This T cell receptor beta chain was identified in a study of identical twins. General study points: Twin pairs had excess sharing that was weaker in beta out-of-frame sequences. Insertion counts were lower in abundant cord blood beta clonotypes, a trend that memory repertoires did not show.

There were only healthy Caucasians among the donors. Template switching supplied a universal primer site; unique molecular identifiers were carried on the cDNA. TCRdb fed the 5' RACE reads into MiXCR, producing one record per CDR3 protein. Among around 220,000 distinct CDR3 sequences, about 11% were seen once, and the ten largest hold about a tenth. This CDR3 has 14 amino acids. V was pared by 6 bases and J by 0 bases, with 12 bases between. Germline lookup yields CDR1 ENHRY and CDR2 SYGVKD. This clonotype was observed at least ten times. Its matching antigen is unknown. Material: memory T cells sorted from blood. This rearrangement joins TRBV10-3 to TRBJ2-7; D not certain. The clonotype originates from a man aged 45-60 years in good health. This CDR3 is CAISDTRRSYEQYF. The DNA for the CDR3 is TGTGCCATCAGCGACACCAGGCGCTCCTACGAGCAGTACTTC.